This is a list of T cell receptor beta chains from one sample in a study of OX40 agonist ivuxolimab in advanced cancers. TCRdb's table, derived via immunoSEQ multiplex PCR, lists solely in-frame clones and lacks some. Of 46,000 or so clones listed, around 92% were seen once; the top ten hold about 12%. The sequencing used CD4+ or CD8+ T cells sorted from blood, collected in a trial of the OX40 agonist ivuxolimab. These receptors were taken from an adult with an advanced solid tumor such as melanoma, head and neck, liver or kidney cancer. Each CDR3 is given with its conserved first and last residue. Size is stated for part of the rows, as once, few or many counts, or as a class when the clone is expanded.

length: 16
J: TRBJ2-7
V: TRBV10-3
size: -
CDR3: CAISGRGGPNSYEQYF

length: 16
J: TRBJ2-1
V: TRBV5-6
size: -
CDR3: CASRTVGSGRRDEQFF

length: 15
J: TRBJ2-1
V: TRBV7-6
size: once
CDR3: CASSQGTSGSNEQFF

length: 14
J: TRBJ1-2
V: TRBV13
size: -
CDR3: CASSSSGLNYGYTF

length: 18
J: TRBJ1-5
V: TRBV21-1
size: -
CDR3: CASSKLRDRVRCNQPQHF

length: 13
J: TRBJ1-1
V: TRBV9
size: once
CDR3: CASSAGLNTEAFF

length: 14
J: TRBJ1-6
V: TRBV12-5
size: -
CDR3: CASAPGGGWSPLHF

length: 14
J: TRBJ2-3
V: TRBV27
size: -
CDR3: CASSFITGQDTQYF

length: 19
J: TRBJ2-1
V: TRBV9
size: -
CDR3: CASSAPLRWEHQKVNEQFF

length: 16
J: TRBJ1-2
V: TRBV5-1
size: -
CDR3: CASSLAVEGAIYGYTF

length: 17
J: TRBJ2-2
V: TRBV7-8
size: -
CDR3: CASSLARLAGGTGELFF

length: 13
J: TRBJ2-3
V: TRBV5-4
size: once
CDR3: CASRTASPDTQYF

length: 12
J: TRBJ2-1
V: TRBV6-5
size: -
CDR3: CASSYGSNEQFF

length: 11
J: TRBJ2-7
V: TRBV6-5
size: few
CDR3: CASSYSTEQYF

length: 15
J: TRBJ1-2
V: TRBV7-3
size: once
CDR3: CASSLTSGQNYGYTF

length: 15
J: TRBJ2-5
V: TRBV5-4
size: once
CDR3: CASSLTGTGQETQYF

length: 16
J: TRBJ2-7
V: TRBV7-8
size: -
CDR3: CASSLPKAPSSYEQYF

length: 16
J: TRBJ1-2
V: TRBV11-2
size: -
CDR3: CASRALTGPTVYGYTF

length: 16
J: TRBJ1-5
V: TRBV5-6
size: -
CDR3: CASSPGWTGAGQPQHF

length: 16
J: TRBJ2-7
V: TRBV4-2
size: -
CDR3: CASSQEHWTGPYEQYF

length: 13
J: TRBJ1-1
V: TRBV6-5
size: -
CDR3: CASRVTGATEAFF

length: 12
J: TRBJ2-6
V: TRBV29-1
size: -
CDR3: CSVDLGANVLTF

length: 14
J: TRBJ2-2
V: TRBV9
size: few
CDR3: CASSHQGMGGELFF

length: 17
J: TRBJ2-7
V: TRBV7-8
size: -
CDR3: CASSFLTGTGAMYEQYF

length: 15
J: TRBJ2-5
V: TRBV5-5
size: -
CDR3: CASSIGVGVGETQYF

length: 15
J: TRBJ1-2
V: TRBV28
size: -
CDR3: CASSRLWDGNYGYTF

length: 15
J: TRBJ2-5
V: TRBV27
size: once
CDR3: CASSSLFMTGETQYF

length: 15
J: TRBJ1-2
V: TRBV4-1
size: -
CDR3: CASSHDTQGAHGYTF

length: 13
J: TRBJ2-7
V: TRBV27
size: -
CDR3: CASSFRSSYEQYF

length: 16
J: TRBJ1-5
V: TRBV27
size: -
CDR3: CASSKSPGVGNQPQHF

length: 14
J: TRBJ1-2
V: TRBV28
size: -
CDR3: CASSFPPPNYGYTF

length: 14
J: TRBJ2-3
V: TRBV30
size: few
CDR3: CAWSVLSVTDTQYF

length: 12
J: TRBJ2-1
V: TRBV28
size: once
CDR3: CASSLGRNEQFF

length: 15
J: TRBJ1-1
V: TRBV19
size: -
CDR3: CASRVNRGKNTEAFF